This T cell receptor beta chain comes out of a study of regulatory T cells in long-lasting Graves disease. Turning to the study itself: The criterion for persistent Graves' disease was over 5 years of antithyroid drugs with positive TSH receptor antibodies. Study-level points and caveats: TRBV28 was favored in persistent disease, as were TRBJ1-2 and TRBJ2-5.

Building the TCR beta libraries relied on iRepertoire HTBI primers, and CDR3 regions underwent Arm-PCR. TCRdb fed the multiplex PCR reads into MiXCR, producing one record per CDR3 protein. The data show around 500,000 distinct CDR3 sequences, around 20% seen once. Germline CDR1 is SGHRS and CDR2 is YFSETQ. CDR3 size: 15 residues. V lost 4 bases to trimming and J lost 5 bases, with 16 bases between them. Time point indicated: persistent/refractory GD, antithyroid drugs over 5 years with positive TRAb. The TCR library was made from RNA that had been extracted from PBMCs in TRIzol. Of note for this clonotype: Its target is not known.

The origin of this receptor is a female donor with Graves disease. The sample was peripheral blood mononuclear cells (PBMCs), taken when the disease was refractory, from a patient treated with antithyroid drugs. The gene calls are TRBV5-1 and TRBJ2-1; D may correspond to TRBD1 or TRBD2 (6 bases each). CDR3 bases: TGCGCCAGCAGCCGGGGACAAGGGGGGAACAATGAGCAGTTCTTC. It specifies CASSRGQGGNNEQFF. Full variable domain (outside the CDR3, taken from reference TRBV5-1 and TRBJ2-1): KAGVTQTPRYLIKTRGQQVTLSCSPISGHRSVSWYQQTPGQGLQFLFEYFSETQRNKGNFPGRFSGRQFSNSRSEMNVSTLELGDSALYLCASSRGQGGNNEQFFGPGTRLTVL.